What follows is one TCR beta chain and its context. The CDR3 runs to 16 residues. Between the trimmed V and J ends, which lost 0 bases and 4 bases, there was a span of 13 bases. Germline CDR1 reads MGHRA; CDR2 reads YSYEKL. The data originate from a study of blood T cell repertoires in COVID-19. Original processing notes: Researchers report that nucleated cell counts were estimated from reference gene primer amplification. The protocol was immunoSEQ multiplex PCR, while the TCRdb copy is restricted to in-frame clones and leaves out a portion. V, J and clone size were drawn from that table, and D and trimming were deduced from the DNA. In the table there are 140,000 or so clones, more than 65% of which are singletons.

The specimen sequenced was peripheral blood. The sequence derives from a human donor in a cohort sampled during active COVID-19. V gene TRBV4-1 combines with J gene TRBJ2-1; the D gene is possibly TRBD2 (6 bases). As DNA, the CDR3 is TGCGCCAGCAGCCAAGAGGGCGGGGAAGTATACAATGAGCAGTTCTTC. It encodes CASSQEGGEVYNEQFF.